These T cell receptor beta chains were read from a single sample in a study of shared clonotypes between healthy human individuals. Produced via immunoSEQ multiplex PCR; TCRdb's table is partial and in-frame only. The table lists approximately 1.4 million clones, around 98% of them singletons. Sequenced material: naive CD4+ T cells sorted from blood. These receptors were obtained from a man aged 25-45 years in good health. CDR3s include the opening cysteine and the closing phenylalanine or tryptophan. A D gene is named only where the DNA matches it firmly. Not all rows give a size; the values are once, few, many and, for expanded clones, a class.

D	V	J	size	CDR3	DNA
TRBD1	TRBV6-5	TRBJ2-7	-	CASSEGQGIRQYF	TGTGCCAGCAGCGAGGGACAGGGAATTAGGCAGTACTTC
TRBD2	TRBV7-9	TRBJ2-1	-	CASSLAPLAGVGNEQFF	TGTGCCAGCAGCTTAGCGCCTTTAGCGGGAGTGGGGAATGAGCAGTTCTTC
-	TRBV18	TRBJ1-2	-	CASSPFSGGDYGYTF	TGTGCCAGCTCACCATTTTCGGGGGGCGACTATGGCTACACCTTC
-	TRBV9	TRBJ2-1	-	CASSVAALTLDEQFF	TGTGCCAGCAGCGTTGCAGCCCTCACCCTCGATGAGCAGTTCTTC
TRBD1	TRBV11-2	TRBJ2-1	-	CASSASTGTGLGNEQFF	TGTGCCAGCAGCGCGTCAACCGGGACAGGGTTGGGCAATGAGCAGTTCTTC
-	TRBV9	TRBJ2-7	-	CASSVGFSAGFPYEQYF	TGTGCCAGCAGCGTGGGCTTTTCGGCAGGATTTCCCTACGAGCAGTACTTC
TRBD2	TRBV10-1	TRBJ2-1	-	CASSDGTSGPFAPHEQFF	TGCGCCAGCAGTGACGGGACTAGCGGGCCTTTTGCCCCACATGAGCAGTTCTTC
TRBD1	TRBV28	TRBJ1-5	-	CASSSRPGGWHF	TGTGCCAGCAGCTCACGCCCAGGGGGGTGGCATTTT
-	TRBV10-1	TRBJ2-7	-	CASSESWGAEQYF	TGCGCCAGCAGTGAGTCGTGGGGTGCGGAGCAGTACTTC
-	TRBV7-9	TRBJ2-2	-	CASSAHEITGELFF	TGTGCCAGCAGCGCCCATGAGATCACCGGGGAGCTGTTTTTT
TRBD2	TRBV5-5	TRBJ2-3	-	CASSLLAGEGRDTQYF	TGTGCCAGCAGCCTACTAGCGGGAGAAGGCCGGGATACGCAGTATTTT
TRBD2	TRBV28	TRBJ2-2	-	CATASGPTGELFF	TGTGCCACCGCTAGCGGGCCCACCGGGGAGCTGTTTTTT
-	TRBV5-6	TRBJ1-1	-	CASSLVDIGTEAFF	TGTGCCAGCAGCTTGGTTGACATTGGGACTGAAGCTTTCTTT
-	TRBV30	TRBJ2-7	once	CASGRGRGRAPSYEQYF	TGTGCCTCCGGCCGGGGCCGAGGGCGGGCGCCCTCCTACGAGCAGTACTTC
TRBD1	TRBV7-2	TRBJ1-4	-	CASSLDSPKTGSELFF	TGTGCCAGCAGCTTAGATAGCCCTAAGACAGGGTCCGAACTGTTTTTT
TRBD2	TRBV5-4	TRBJ2-3	-	CASSRTSGGTDTQYF	TGTGCCAGCAGCCGGACTAGCGGGGGCACAGATACGCAGTATTTT
TRBD2	TRBV11-2	TRBJ2-1	-	CASSPYLSASGNEQFF	TGTGCCAGCAGCCCTTATTTAAGTGCTAGCGGGAATGAGCAGTTCTTC
TRBD2	TRBV28	TRBJ2-1	-	CASSPPPGLADNEQFF	TGTGCCAGCAGCCCCCCGCCGGGACTAGCGGACAATGAGCAGTTCTTC
TRBD2	TRBV4-1	TRBJ2-1	-	CASSQEGGGLAGNNEQFF	TGCGCCAGCAGCCAAGAGGGTGGGGGGCTAGCGGGAAACAATGAGCAGTTCTTC
-	TRBV20-1	TRBJ2-3	few	CSARDTDTQYF	TGCAGTGCTAGAGACACAGATACGCAGTATTTT
-	TRBV5-1	TRBJ2-4	-	CASSLGGQAKNIQYF	TGCGCCAGCAGCTTGGGTGGCCAAGCCAAAAACATTCAGTACTTC
TRBD2	TRBV19	TRBJ2-7	-	CASSQRGSGRFYEQYF	TGTGCCAGTTCGCAGAGGGGTAGCGGGAGGTTCTACGAGCAGTACTTC
-	TRBV11-2	TRBJ2-3	once	CASSRFGEDTQYF	TGTGCCAGCAGTCGTTTCGGAGAAGATACGCAGTATTTT
-	TRBV11-3	TRBJ2-5	-	CASSKTVEETQYF	TGTGCCAGCAGCAAGACAGTGGAAGAGACCCAGTACTTC
-	TRBV5-1	TRBJ2-7	-	CASWRGIGYEQYF	TGCGCCAGCTGGCGGGGTATCGGGTACGAGCAGTACTTC
-	TRBV6-5	TRBJ2-1	-	CASKLTSPDEQFF	TGTGCCAGTAAACTGACGTCGCCGGATGAGCAGTTCTTC
-	TRBV28	TRBJ1-2	-	CASSSTGWGGGYTF	TGTGCCAGCAGTTCCACAGGGTGGGGCGGTGGCTACACCTTC
-	TRBV6-1	TRBJ2-7	-	CASQDQTYYEQYF	TGTGCCAGTCAAGACCAAACTTACTACGAGCAGTACTTC
-	TRBV5-6	TRBJ2-7	-	CASSSGRTYEQYF	TGTGCCAGCAGCTCGGGCCGGACCTACGAGCAGTACTTC
-	TRBV10-1	TRBJ2-5	-	CASSQGPGETQYF	TGCGCCAGCAGCCAGGGGCCTGGAGAGACCCAGTACTTC
TRBD1	TRBV11-2	TRBJ2-3	-	CASSLVRGMGETQYF	TGTGCCAGCAGCTTAGTCAGGGGGATGGGTGAAACGCAGTATTTT
-	TRBV30	TRBJ1-2	-	CAWSVGGGYTF	TGTGCCTGGAGTGTAGGGGGTGGCTACACCTTC
TRBD1	TRBV5-1	TRBJ1-2	-	CASSLRPGQGAGYTF	TGCGCCAGCAGCCTACGACCGGGACAGGGGGCCGGCTACACCTTC
TRBD1	TRBV6-5	TRBJ2-3	-	CASRIDRGRTDTQYF	TGTGCCAGCAGAATCGACAGGGGAAGGACAGATACGCAGTATTTT
-	TRBV2	TRBJ1-2	-	CASSEAQGSGYTF	TGTGCCAGCAGTGAAGCCCAGGGGAGCGGCTACACCTTC
TRBD2	TRBV27	TRBJ2-7	-	CASSSTRSGTFYEQYF	TGTGCCAGCAGTTCCACCCGTAGCGGGACTTTCTACGAGCAGTACTTC
TRBD2	TRBV18	TRBJ2-7	-	CASSQRASGTSYEQYF	TGTGCCAGCTCACAGAGGGCTAGCGGGACTTCCTACGAGCAGTACTTC
-	TRBV19	TRBJ1-2	-	CASSLVSYGYTF	TGTGCCAGTAGTCTGGTTTCCTATGGCTACACCTTC
-	TRBV5-1	TRBJ2-1	-	CASSLVGWSGEQFF	TGCGCCAGCAGCTTGGTGGGGTGGAGCGGTGAGCAGTTCTTC
TRBD2	TRBV7-9	TRBJ2-1	-	CASSRLAGVSYNEQFF	TGTGCCAGCAGCCGTCTAGCGGGAGTTTCCTACAATGAGCAGTTCTTC
-	TRBV18	TRBJ1-1	-	CASSPGGGLNTEAFF	TGTGCCAGCTCACCCGGCGGGGGACTGAACACTGAAGCTTTCTTT
TRBD1	TRBV6-5	TRBJ2-7	-	CASSRTGSLNEQYF	TGTGCCAGCAGTCGGACAGGGAGTCTGAACGAGCAGTACTTC
-	TRBV11-2	TRBJ2-5	-	CASSFPPMGASWETQYF	TGTGCCAGCAGCTTCCCCCCCATGGGGGCTAGTTGGGAGACCCAGTACTTC
-	TRBV2	TRBJ2-1	once	CASSEDLGDEQFF	TGTGCCAGCAGTGAGGATTTGGGGGATGAGCAGTTCTTC
-	TRBV27	TRBJ2-2	-	CASSAGMFTGELFF	TGTGCCAGCAGTGCGGGAATGTTCACCGGGGAGCTGTTTTTT
TRBD1	TRBV5-5	TRBJ2-3	-	CASSLGPGGDDTQYF	TGTGCCAGCAGCTTGGGGCCAGGGGGAGATGATACGCAGTATTTT
-	TRBV7-9	TRBJ2-1	-	CASNLKSSYNEQFF	TGTGCCAGCAACTTGAAGAGCTCCTACAATGAGCAGTTCTTC
-	TRBV5-4	TRBJ2-1	-	CASSLGGSSYNEQFF	TGTGCCAGCAGCTTGGGTGGGAGCTCCTACAATGAGCAGTTCTTC
TRBD2	TRBV4-3	TRBJ2-3	-	CASSQDRSGGLDTQYF	TGCGCCAGCAGCCAAGATCGTAGCGGGGGCTTGGATACGCAGTATTTT
-	TRBV7-7	TRBJ2-1	-	CASSPGQSNEQFF	TGTGCCAGCAGCCCCGGCCAATCGAATGAGCAGTTCTTC
TRBD2	TRBV30	TRBJ2-1	-	CACWTSGRGFDEQFF	TGTGCCTGTTGGACTAGCGGGAGAGGTTTCGATGAGCAGTTCTTC
-	TRBV7-6	TRBJ1-1	-	CASSLEGGAAEAFF	TGTGCCAGCAGCTTAGAAGGAGGGGCCGCTGAAGCTTTCTTT
-	TRBV19	TRBJ2-7	-	CASSTVLLAGFPSFYEQYF	TGTGCCAGTAGTACAGTCCTACTTGCGGGATTTCCCTCGTTCTACGAGCAGTACTTC